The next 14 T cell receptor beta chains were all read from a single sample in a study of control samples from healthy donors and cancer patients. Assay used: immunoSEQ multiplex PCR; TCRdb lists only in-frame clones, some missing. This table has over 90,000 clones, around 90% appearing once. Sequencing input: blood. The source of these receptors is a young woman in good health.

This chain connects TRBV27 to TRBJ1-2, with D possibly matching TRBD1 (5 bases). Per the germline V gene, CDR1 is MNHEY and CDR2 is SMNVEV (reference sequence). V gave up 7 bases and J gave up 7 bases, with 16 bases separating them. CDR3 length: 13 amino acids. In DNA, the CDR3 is TGTGCCAGCACCCCTAAGGGGAAGGGTGGCTACACCTTC. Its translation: CASTPKGKGGYTF.

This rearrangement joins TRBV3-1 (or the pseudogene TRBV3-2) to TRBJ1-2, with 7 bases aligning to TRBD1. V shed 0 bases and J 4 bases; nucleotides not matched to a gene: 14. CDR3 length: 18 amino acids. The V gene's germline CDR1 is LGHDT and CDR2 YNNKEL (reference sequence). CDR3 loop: CASSQDLMRGQTFYGYTF. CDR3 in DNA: TGTGCCAGCAGCCAAGATCTAATGAGGGGACAGACCTTCTATGGCTACACCTTC.

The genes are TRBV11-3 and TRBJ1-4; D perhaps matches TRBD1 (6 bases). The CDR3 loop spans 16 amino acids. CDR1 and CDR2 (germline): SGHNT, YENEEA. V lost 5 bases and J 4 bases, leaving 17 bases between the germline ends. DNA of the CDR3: TGTGCCAGCAGCCCCGCAGGGGAATCCTATAATGAAAAACTGTTTTTT. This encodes CASSPAGESYNEKLFF. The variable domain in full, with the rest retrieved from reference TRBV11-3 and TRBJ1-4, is EAGVVQSPRYKIIEKKQPVAFWCNPISGHNTLYWYLQNLGQGPELLIRYENEEAVDDSQLPKDRFSAERLKGVDSTLKIQPAELGDSAVYLCASSPAGESYNEKLFFGSGTQLSVL.

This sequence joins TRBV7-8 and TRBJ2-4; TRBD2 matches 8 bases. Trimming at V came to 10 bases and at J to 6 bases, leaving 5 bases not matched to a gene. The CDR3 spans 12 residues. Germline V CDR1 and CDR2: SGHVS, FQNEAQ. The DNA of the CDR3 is TGTGCCAACGGGGGGGCCTTAAACATTCAGTACTTC. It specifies CANGGALNIQYF. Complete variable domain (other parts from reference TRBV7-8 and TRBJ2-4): GAGVSQSPRYKVAKRGQDVALRCDPISGHVSLFWYQQALGQGPEFLTYFQNEAQLDKSGLPSDRFFAERPEGSVSTLKIQRTQQEDSAVYLCANGGALNIQYFGAGTRLSVL.

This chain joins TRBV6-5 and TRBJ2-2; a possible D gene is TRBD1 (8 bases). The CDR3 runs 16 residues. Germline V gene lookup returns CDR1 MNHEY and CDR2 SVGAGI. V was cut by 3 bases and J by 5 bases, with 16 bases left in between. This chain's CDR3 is CASSYFTGGGTGELFF. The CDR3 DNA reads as TGTGCCAGCAGTTATTTCACAGGGGGGGGTACCGGGGAGCTGTTTTTT.

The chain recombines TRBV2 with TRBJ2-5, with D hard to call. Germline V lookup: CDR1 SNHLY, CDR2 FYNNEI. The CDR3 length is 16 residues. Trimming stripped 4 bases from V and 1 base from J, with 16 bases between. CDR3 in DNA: TGTGCCAGCAGTGCGTCCCGGGCCCTAGTCCAAGAGACCCAGTACTTC. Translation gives CASSASRALVQETQYF.

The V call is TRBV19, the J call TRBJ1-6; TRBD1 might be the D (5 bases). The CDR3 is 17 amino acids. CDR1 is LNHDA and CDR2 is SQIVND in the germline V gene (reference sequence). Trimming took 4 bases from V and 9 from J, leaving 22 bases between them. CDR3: CASSREGRTSLGSPLHF. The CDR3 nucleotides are TGTGCCAGTAGTAGAGAGGGACGAACCTCCCTCGGTTCACCCCTCCACTTT.

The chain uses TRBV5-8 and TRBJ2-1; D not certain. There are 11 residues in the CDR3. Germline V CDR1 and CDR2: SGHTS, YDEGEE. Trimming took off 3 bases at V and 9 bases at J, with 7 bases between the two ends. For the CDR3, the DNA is TGTGCCAGCAGCTCTATGCGTGAGCAGTTCTTC. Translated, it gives CASSSMREQFF.

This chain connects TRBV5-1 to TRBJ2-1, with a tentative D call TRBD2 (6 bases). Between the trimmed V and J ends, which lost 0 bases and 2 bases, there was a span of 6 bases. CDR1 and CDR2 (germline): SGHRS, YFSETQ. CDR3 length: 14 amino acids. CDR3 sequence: CASSLGLAYNEQFF. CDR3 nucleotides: TGCGCCAGCAGCTTGGGACTAGCCTACAATGAGCAGTTCTTC.

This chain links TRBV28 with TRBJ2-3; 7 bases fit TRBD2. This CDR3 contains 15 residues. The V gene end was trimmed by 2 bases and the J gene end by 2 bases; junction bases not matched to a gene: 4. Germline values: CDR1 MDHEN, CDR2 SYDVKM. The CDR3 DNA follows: TGTGCCAGCAGTTTAAACAGCGGGGCCACAGATACGCAGTATTTT. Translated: CASSLNSGATDTQYF.

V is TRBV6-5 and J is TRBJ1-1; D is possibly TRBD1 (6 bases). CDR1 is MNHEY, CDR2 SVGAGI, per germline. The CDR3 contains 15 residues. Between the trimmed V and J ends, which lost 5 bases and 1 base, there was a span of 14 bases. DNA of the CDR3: TGTGCCAGCAGTCTTCACAGGGCTGAGAACACTGAAGCTTTCTTT. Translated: CASSLHRAENTEAFF.

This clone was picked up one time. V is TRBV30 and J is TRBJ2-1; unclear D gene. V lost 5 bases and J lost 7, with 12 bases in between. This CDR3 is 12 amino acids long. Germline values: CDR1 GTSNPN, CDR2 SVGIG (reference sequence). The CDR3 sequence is CAWRTPTNEQFF. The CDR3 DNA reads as TGTGCCTGGCGCACCCCGACGAATGAGCAGTTCTTC.

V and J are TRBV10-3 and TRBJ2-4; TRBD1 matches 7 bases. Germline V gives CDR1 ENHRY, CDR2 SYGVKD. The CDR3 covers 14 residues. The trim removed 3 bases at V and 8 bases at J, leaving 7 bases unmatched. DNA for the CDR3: TGTGCCATCAGTGAACCCGGGCAGGGGGACATTCAGTACTTC. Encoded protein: CAISEPGQGDIQYF.

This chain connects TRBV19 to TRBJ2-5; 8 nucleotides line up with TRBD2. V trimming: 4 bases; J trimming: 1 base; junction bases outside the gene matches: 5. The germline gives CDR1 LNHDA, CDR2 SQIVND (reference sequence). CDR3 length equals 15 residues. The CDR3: CASSRGLVPQETQYF. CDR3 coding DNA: TGTGCCAGTAGTAGGGGACTAGTTCCCCAAGAGACCCAGTACTTC.